The 10 T cell receptor beta chains in this list originate from one sample, sequenced in a study of cytomegalovirus exposure and HLA in healthy donors. PCR primers comprised 60 Vbeta and 13 Jbeta primers. The repertoire was sequenced with immunoSEQ multiplex PCR; TCRdb's copy has only in-frame clones and lacks some. The table has 150,000 to 200,000 clones, around 68% seen once. The sequencing sample was made of PBMCs. Source of these receptors: a woman in her thirties or forties in good health and CMV-seropositive.

This chain connects TRBV27 to TRBJ2-7, with 13 bases lining up with TRBD2. Losses at the gene ends were 0 bases for V and 10 bases for J; bases not matched to a gene: 6. CDR1 and CDR2 (germline): MNHEY, SMNVEV (reference sequence). The CDR3 has 15 amino acids. DNA of the CDR3: TGTGCCAGCAGTTTATCAGGACTAGCGGGAGTTTACCAGTACTTC. This translates into CASSLSGLAGVYQYF.

V and J are TRBV5-4 and TRBJ2-2, with a tentative D call TRBD1 (6 bases). From germline, CDR1 is SGHNT and CDR2 YYREEE (reference sequence). V lost 0 bases and J lost 3, with 12 bases in between. CDR3 length: 16 residues. The CDR3 coding sequence is TGTGCCAGCAGCTTGGAGGGCAGGGGATACACCGGGGAGCTGTTTTTT. This codes for CASSLEGRGYTGELFF.

The chain combines TRBV18 with TRBJ1-2; 11 bases match TRBD1. The CDR3 extends over 16 amino acids. V shed 6 bases, J shed 8 bases, and the junction held 14 bases outside the gene matches. Germline V gene sequence: CDR1 KGHSH, CDR2 LQKENI. For the CDR3, the DNA is TGTGCCAGCTCGCCATTGGGACAGGGGGAGATGTCGGGCTACACCTTC. This encodes CASSPLGQGEMSGYTF.

The chain joins TRBV25-1 to TRBJ2-3; 8 bases map to TRBD1. Trimming at V came to 4 bases and at J to 6 bases, leaving 3 bases not matched to a gene. CDR1 and CDR2 from the germline V gene are MGHDK and SYGVNS. This CDR3 comprises 13 residues. The CDR3 DNA sequence: TGTGCCAGCAGTGGGCAGGGGGCGGATACGCAGTATTTT. It specifies CASSGQGADTQYF.

This chain joins TRBV6-5 and TRBJ2-2; D is ambiguous. V dropped 10 bases and J dropped 5 bases, with 8 bases sitting between them. CDR1 MNHEY and CDR2 SVGAGI come from the germline V gene. The CDR3 consists of 11 residues. The CDR3 region is CATSSTGELFF. In nucleotides, the CDR3 is TGTGCCACTTCTTCTACCGGGGAGCTGTTTTTT.

This clone turned up a few times. In the same sample, other DNA sequences code for this CDR3. The chain couples TRBV7-8 to TRBJ1-5; D not certain. Germline CDR1 reads SGHVS; CDR2 reads FQNEAQ. The V and J ends lost 3 bases and 3 bases respectively, with 9 bases between them. This CDR3 comprises 14 residues. CDR3 sequence reads: CASSLLEINQPQHF. CDR3 nucleotide sequence: TGTGCCAGCAGCTTGCTGGAGATCAATCAGCCCCAGCATTTT.

The rearrangement links TRBV7-9 to TRBJ2-7; 8 positions match TRBD2. The CDR3 is 13 amino acids. The trim removed 0 bases at V and 6 bases at J, leaving 1 base unmatched. Germline loops: CDR1 SEHNR, CDR2 FQNEAQ (reference sequence). CDR3 nucleotides: TGTGCCAGCAGCTTAGCGCGGGAGGTCGAGCAGTACTTC. This sequence encodes CASSLAREVEQYF.

V is TRBV4-1 and J is TRBJ2-7; no reliable D call. V lost 2 bases and J lost 0, with 11 bases in between. From germline, CDR1 is MGHRA and CDR2 YSYEKL. The CDR3 has 15 residues. CDR3 sequence (DNA): TGCGCCAGCAGCCAACGTAGCCATAGCTCCTACGAGCAGTACTTC. Its protein is CASSQRSHSSYEQYF.

A single count supports this clone. The DNA for the CDR3 is TGTGCCAGCAGTGCTGAGCGGGACGGCAATGAGCAGTTCTTC. Translated, it gives CASSAERDGNEQFF. The chain has TRBV2 and TRBJ2-1, with 7 bases that match TRBD2. Trimming at V came to 4 bases and at J to 6 bases, leaving 6 bases not matched to a gene. Per germline, CDR1 SNHLY and CDR2 FYNNEI. This CDR3 contains 14 residues.

The V gene is TRBV19, the J gene TRBJ2-7; TRBD1 matches at 9 bases. Germline CDR1 and CDR2: LNHDA and SQIVND (reference sequence). V shed 9 bases and J 1 base; nucleotides not matched to a gene: 7. CDR3 length equals 14 residues. The CDR3 nucleotides are TGTGCCAGCCATTCCGGGACAGGGTCCTACGAGCAGTACTTC. This codes for CASHSGTGSYEQYF. Full variable domain (rest looked up from reference TRBV19 and TRBJ2-7): DGGITQSPKYLFRKEGQNVTLSCEQNLNHDAMYWYRQDPGQGLRLIYYSQIVNDFQKGDIAEGYSVSREKKESFPLTVTSAQKNPTAFYLCASHSGTGSYEQYFGPGTRLTVT.